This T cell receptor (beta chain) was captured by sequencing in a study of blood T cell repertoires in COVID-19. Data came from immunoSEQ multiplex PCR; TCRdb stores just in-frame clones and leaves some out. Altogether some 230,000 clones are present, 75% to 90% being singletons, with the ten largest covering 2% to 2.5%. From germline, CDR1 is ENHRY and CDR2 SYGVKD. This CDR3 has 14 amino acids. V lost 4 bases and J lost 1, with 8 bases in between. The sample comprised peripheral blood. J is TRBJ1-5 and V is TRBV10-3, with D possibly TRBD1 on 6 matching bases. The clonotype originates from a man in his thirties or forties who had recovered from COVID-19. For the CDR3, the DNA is TGTGCCATCAGTGGAGGGGGAAGCAATCAGCCCCAGCATTTT. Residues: CAISGGGSNQPQHF.